The 10 T cell receptor beta chains below all came from one sample that was sequenced in a study of blood T cell repertoires in COVID-19. The table came from immunoSEQ multiplex PCR; TCRdb's copy has only in-frame clones and leaves some out. The table has over 50,000 clones, more than 80% seen once. Source material: peripheral blood. The receptors were gathered from a human donor with active COVID-19. The donor label of this sample is uncertain.

This clone appeared a few times. The rearrangement uses TRBV30 and TRBJ1-5, with D uncertain. Germline CDR1 and CDR2: GTSNPN and SVGIG (reference sequence). V gave up 3 bases and J gave up 0 bases, with 6 bases separating them. The CDR3 has 13 amino acids. In DNA form, the CDR3 reads TGTGCCTGGAGCCCGTATAGCAATCAGCCCCAGCATTTT. It encodes CAWSPYSNQPQHF.

The V call is TRBV3-1 (or the pseudogene TRBV3-2), the J call TRBJ2-7; 14 bases are shared with TRBD2. CDR3 length: 16 residues. Germline CDR1 LGHDT, CDR2 YNNKEL (reference sequence). The trim removed 2 bases at V and 6 bases at J, leaving 6 bases unmatched. CDR3 amino acids: CASSQLRTSGGSEQYF. The CDR3 coding sequence is TGTGCCAGCAGCCAACTAAGGACTAGCGGGGGGTCCGAGCAGTACTTC.

The J gene is TRBJ2-3, the V gene TRBV29-1; tentatively, D is TRBD1 (6 bases). V lost 8 bases and J lost 0, with 18 bases in between. CDR3 length equals 15 residues. From germline, CDR1 is SQVTM and CDR2 ANQGSEA. The CDR3 spells CSTWGRTESTDTQYF. The CDR3 DNA sequence: TGCAGCACCTGGGGGCGGACAGAAAGCACAGATACGCAGTATTTT.

Only one count was recorded for this clone. The V gene is TRBV7-6, the J gene TRBJ1-4, with TRBD1 identical over 7 bases. This CDR3 region has 15 residues. The J segment lost 4 bases and the V segment lost 1 base, leaving 3 bases of the junction unmatched. Germline loops: CDR1 SGHVS, CDR2 FNYEAQ. The CDR3 DNA is TGTGCCAGCAGCTTAGTGACAGGGCGTAATGAAAAACTGTTTTTT. This gives the protein CASSLVTGRNEKLFF.

The chain carries TRBV7-2 and TRBJ1-1; TRBD1 agrees at 7 bases. This CDR3 has 14 amino acids. Unmatched junction bases numbered 9, after V lost 6 bases and J lost 5 bases. CDR1 and CDR2 (germline): SGHTA, FQGNSA. The DNA for the CDR3 is TGTGCCAGCAGACACAGGGGTTTGGGGACTGAAGCTTTCTTT. Translation gives CASRHRGLGTEAFF.

This clone occurred a few times. The chain combines TRBV27 with TRBJ2-7, with D perhaps matching TRBD2 (6 bases). CDR1 is MNHEY, CDR2 SMNVEV, per germline (reference sequence). V was pared by 6 bases and J by 0 bases, with 9 bases between. The CDR3 has 13 residues. This CDR3 is CASSGGTSYEQYF. In nucleotides, the CDR3 is TGTGCCAGCAGCGGAGGGACCTCCTACGAGCAGTACTTC.

The chain uses TRBV7-9 and TRBJ2-1; 7 bases align to TRBD1. With V trimmed by 7 bases and J by 8 bases, 11 bases remained unmatched. The CDR3 is made up of 14 amino acids. Germline V gives CDR1 SEHNR, CDR2 FQNEAQ (reference sequence). The chain's CDR3 is CASTLRGLTDEQFF. In nucleotides, the CDR3 is TGTGCCAGCACCTTGAGGGGGCTTACGGATGAGCAGTTCTTC. Full variable domain (remainder filled in from reference TRBV7-9 and TRBJ2-1): DTGVSQNPRHKITKRGQNVTFRCDPISEHNRLYWYRQTLGQGPEFLTYFQNEAQLEKSRLLSDRFSAERPKGSFSTLEIQRTEQGDSAMYLCASTLRGLTDEQFFGPGTRLTVL.

The chain employs TRBV7-8 and TRBJ2-3, with D perhaps matching TRBD2 (6 bases). CDR3 size: 17 residues. The germline V and J ends were trimmed by 1 base and 6 bases, with 20 bases remaining between them. Germline V CDR1 and CDR2: SGHVS, FQNEAQ. CDR3 sequence: CASSLDELATRDDTQYF. In nucleotides, the CDR3 is TGTGCCAGCAGCTTAGATGAGCTAGCGACCCGCGACGATACGCAGTATTTT.

This chain links TRBV9 with TRBJ1-1; D remains unclear. Between the trimmed V and J ends, which lost 2 bases and 2 bases, there was a span of 10 bases. This CDR3 is built from 14 residues. Germline V gene lookup returns CDR1 SGDLS and CDR2 YYNGEE. The CDR3 protein is CASSVSGPNTEAFF. Here the CDR3 DNA reads TGTGCCAGCAGCGTTTCAGGCCCAAACACTGAAGCTTTCTTT.

V gene TRBV6-2 or TRBV6-3 combines with J gene TRBJ2-5, with unresolved D. This CDR3 region has 12 residues. In germline, CDR1 is MNHEY, CDR2 SVGEGT. V was clipped by 5 bases and J by 6 bases, with 10 bases between them. The CDR3 reads CASSPGSQTQYF. Here the CDR3 DNA reads TGTGCCAGCAGTCCAGGATCACAGACCCAGTACTTC.